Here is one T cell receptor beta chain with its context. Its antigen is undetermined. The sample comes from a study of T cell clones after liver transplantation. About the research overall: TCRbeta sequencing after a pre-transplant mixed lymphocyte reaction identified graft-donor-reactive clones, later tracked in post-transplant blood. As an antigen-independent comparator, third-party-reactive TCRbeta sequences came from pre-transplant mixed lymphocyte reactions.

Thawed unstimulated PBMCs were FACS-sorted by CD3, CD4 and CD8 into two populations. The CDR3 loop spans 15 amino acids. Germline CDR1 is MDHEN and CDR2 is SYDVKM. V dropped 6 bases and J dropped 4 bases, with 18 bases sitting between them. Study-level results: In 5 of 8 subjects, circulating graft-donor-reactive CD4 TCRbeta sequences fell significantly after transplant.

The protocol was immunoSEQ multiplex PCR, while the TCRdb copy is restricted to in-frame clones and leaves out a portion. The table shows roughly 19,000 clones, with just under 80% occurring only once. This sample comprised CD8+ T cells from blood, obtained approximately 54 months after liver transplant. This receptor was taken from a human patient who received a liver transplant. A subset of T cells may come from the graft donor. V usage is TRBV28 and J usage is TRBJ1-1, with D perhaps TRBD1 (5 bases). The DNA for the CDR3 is TGTGCCAGCAGCCGAAGGGCAGGGTTGGGCACTGAAGCTTTCTTT. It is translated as CASSRRAGLGTEAFF.